The 2 T cell receptor beta chains presented below share a single source sample, sequenced in a study of cytomegalovirus exposure and HLA in healthy donors. It was with 60 Vbeta and 13 Jbeta primers that the PCR ran. TCRdb's table, derived via immunoSEQ multiplex PCR, lists solely in-frame clones and lacks some. The data contain around 160,000 clones, approximately 79% of them singletons. The sequenced material came from PBMCs. The receptors stem from a human donor in good health.

The gene calls are TRBV11-2 and TRBJ1-2; D unresolved. The CDR3 extends over 12 amino acids. Trimming stripped 5 bases from V and 5 bases from J, with 9 bases between. Germline V gene lookup returns CDR1 SGHAT and CDR2 FQNNGV. CDR3 amino acids: CASSPPGYGYTF. CDR3 nucleotide sequence: TGTGCCAGCAGCCCACCAGGTTATGGCTACACCTTC.

This clone was observed once. The chain is built from TRBV7-9 and TRBJ1-5, with D unclear. CDR3 size: 14 residues. Trimming stripped 4 bases from V and 5 bases from J, with 12 bases between. Germline loops: CDR1 SEHNR, CDR2 FQNEAQ (reference sequence). The CDR3 region has the DNA TGTGCCAGCAGCTCCCCAGACGGAGATCAGCCCCAGCATTTT. Its translation: CASSSPDGDQPQHF.